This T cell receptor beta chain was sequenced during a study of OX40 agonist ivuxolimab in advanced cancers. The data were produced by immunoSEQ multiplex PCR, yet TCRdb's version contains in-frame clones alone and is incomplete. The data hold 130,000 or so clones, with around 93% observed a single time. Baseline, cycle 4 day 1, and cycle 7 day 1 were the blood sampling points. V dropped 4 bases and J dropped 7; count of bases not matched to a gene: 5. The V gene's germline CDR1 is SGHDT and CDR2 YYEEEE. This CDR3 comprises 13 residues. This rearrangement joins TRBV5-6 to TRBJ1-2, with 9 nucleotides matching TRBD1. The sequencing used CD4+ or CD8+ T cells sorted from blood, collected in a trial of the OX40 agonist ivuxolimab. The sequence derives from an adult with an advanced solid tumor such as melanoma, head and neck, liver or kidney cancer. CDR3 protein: CASSITGGGGYTF. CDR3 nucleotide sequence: TGTGCCAGCAGCATAACAGGGGGCGGTGGCTACACCTTC.